The present entry profiles one TCR beta chain with its context. Antigen specificity is unknown. The record originates from a study of Ad26.COV2.S vaccination and SARS-CoV-2 variants. Study-wide background: The study gave Ad26.COV2.S intramuscularly, once or twice 56 days apart. Notes on the study in general: Participants in the vaccine arm had higher spike-specific TCR breadth; placebo recipients had lower.

Germline lookup yields CDR1 SGDLS and CDR2 YYNGEE. The CDR3 runs to 14 residues. The ends were cut back, 4 bases at V and 3 bases at J, with 13 bases in the middle. Treatment reported: some 20 received Ad26.COV2.S at low or high dose, single or two shots; several received placebo; per-sample allocation not given. Sampling happened 63 days after the first vaccine or placebo injection. Wuhan-strain SARS-CoV-2 spike was expressed by the Ad26 vector that made up the vaccine. TCRdb's copy holds only in-frame clones and misses some; the assay was immunoSEQ multiplex PCR. The sample lists 300,000 to 400,000 clones; roughly 84% were seen once.

The chain carries TRBV9 and TRBJ1-2; the D gene is possibly TRBD1 (5 bases). The source is a person between 18 and 65 years old who received the Ad26.COV2.S COVID-19 vaccine or a placebo. Sequences were derived from peripheral blood, sampled in a trial of Ad26.COV2.S vaccine versus placebo. CDR3 loop: CASSPTGGYYGYTF. The CDR3 coding sequence is TGTGCCAGCAGCCCGACGGGGGGTTACTATGGCTACACCTTC.